The sequence of this T cell receptor beta chain was determined in a study of cytomegalovirus exposure and HLA in healthy donors. Points from the study as a whole: In the 130 or so validation repertoires, just under 95% of cluster scores exceeded 0, per a later analysis.

CDR3 size: 16 residues. Germline loops: CDR1 KGHSH, CDR2 LQKENI. Clones were sequenced by immunoSEQ multiplex PCR, and TCRdb holds only the in-frame ones, with some missing. The data show about 56,000 clones, less than 96% seen once. With respect to this clone: Its antigen is unidentified.

The specimen was PBMCs. This chain links TRBV18 with TRBJ2-5; 10 nucleotides match TRBD1. The last part of the DNA fits TRBJ2-7 better; the J call may be wrong. This receptor was identified in a woman aged 18-35 years in good health and CMV-seronegative. The CDR3 DNA follows: TGTGCCAGCTCGCACGGGACAGGGGAAGCCTCCTACGAGCAGTACTTC. This gives the protein CASSHGTGEASYEQYF.